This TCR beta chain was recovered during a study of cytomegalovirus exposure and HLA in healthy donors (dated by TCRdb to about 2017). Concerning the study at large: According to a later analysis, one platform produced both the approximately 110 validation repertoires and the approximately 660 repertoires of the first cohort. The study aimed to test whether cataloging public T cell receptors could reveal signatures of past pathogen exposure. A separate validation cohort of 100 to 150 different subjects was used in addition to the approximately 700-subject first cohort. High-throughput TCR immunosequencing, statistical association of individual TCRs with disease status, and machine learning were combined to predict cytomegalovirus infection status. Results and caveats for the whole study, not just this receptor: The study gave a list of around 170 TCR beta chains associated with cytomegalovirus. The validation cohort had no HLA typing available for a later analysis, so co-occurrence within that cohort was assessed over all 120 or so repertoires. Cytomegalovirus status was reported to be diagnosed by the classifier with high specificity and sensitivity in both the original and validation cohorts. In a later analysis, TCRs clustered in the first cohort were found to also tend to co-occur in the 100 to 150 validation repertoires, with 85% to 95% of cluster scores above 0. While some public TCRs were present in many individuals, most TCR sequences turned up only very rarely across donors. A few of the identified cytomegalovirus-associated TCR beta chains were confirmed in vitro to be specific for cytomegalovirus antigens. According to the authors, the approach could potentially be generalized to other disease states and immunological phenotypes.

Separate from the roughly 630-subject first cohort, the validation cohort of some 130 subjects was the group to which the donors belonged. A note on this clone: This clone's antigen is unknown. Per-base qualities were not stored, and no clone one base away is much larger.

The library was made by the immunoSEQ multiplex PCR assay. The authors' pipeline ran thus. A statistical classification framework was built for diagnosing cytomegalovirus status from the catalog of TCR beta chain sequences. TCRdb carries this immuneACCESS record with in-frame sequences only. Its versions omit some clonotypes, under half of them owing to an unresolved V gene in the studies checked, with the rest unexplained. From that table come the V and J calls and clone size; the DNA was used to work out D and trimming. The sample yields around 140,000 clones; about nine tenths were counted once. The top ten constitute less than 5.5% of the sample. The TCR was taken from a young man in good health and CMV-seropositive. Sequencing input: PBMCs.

The DNA sequence is as follows: TGTGCCAGCAGTTTCGGACTAGCCGGCGAGCAGTACTTC. Its protein product is CASSFGLAGEQYF. The chain couples TRBV11-3 to TRBJ2-7; 8 central nucleotides agree with TRBD2. The germline V gene gives CDR1 as SGHNT and CDR2 as YENEEA. V has 6 bases trimmed and J has 6 bases trimmed; junction bases matching no gene number 7. Measured from the cysteine to the phenylalanine, the CDR3 is 13 residues long. The read is trimmed to its CDR3 DNA, 39 bases read in frame from base 1.